This T cell receptor beta chain was sequenced in a study of blood T cells in healthy people across ages. Caucasian individuals from Russia who were healthy and aged roughly 6 to 95 acted as donors. Then a second PCR, running roughly 7 to 11 cycles, was carried out with a sample-barcoded 5' primer and a J-beta primer mix. In TCRdb, the 5' RACE reads were re-called with MiXCR into one record per CDR3 protein. The sample gives more than 750,000 distinct CDR3 sequences, 25% to 35% of which show up once; 10% is in the top ten. The CDR3 totals 15 residues. CDR1 is SQVTM, CDR2 ANQGSEA, per germline. In the case of this clonotype: This may be a read error: a much more frequent sequence differs by one nucleotide.

Separately, the same data were catalogued under a study of T cells of mothers and their children.

The clonotype originates from a woman aged 35 to 49 in good health. The J gene is TRBJ2-1, the V gene TRBV29-1; D possibly matches TRBD1 or TRBD2 (5 bases each). The DNA end lines up better with TRBJ2-7; the J call may be wrong. Sequencing used blood. The DNA of the CDR3 is TGCAGCCCTGAGGGGCTGGGGAGCTCCTACAATGAGCAGTACTTC. Its translation: CSPEGLGSSYNEQYF.